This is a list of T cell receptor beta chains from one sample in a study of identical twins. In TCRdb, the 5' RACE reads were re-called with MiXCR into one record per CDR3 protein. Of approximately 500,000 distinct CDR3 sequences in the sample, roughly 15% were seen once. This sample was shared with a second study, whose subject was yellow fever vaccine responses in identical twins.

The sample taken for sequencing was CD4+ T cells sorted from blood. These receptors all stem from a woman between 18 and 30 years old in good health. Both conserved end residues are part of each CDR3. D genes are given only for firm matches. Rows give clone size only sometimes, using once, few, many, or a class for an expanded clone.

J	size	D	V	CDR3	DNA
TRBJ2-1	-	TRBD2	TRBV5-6	CASSPGTSLGEQFF	TGTGCCAGCAGTCCCGGGACTAGTCTCGGTGAGCAGTTCTTC
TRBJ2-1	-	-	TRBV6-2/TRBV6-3	CASSYLGGNEQFF	TGTGCCAGCAGTTACTTAGGGGGCAATGAGCAGTTCTTC
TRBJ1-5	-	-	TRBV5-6	CASSLGGSAANSNQPQHF	TGTGCCAGCAGCTTGGGGGGGAGTGCGGCTAATAGCAATCAGCCCCAGCATTTT
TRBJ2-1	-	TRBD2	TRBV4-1	CASSWTSLGEQFF	TGCGCCAGCAGCTGGACTAGTTTGGGTGAGCAGTTCTTC
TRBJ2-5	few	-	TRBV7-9	CASSFGGWGLETQYF	TGTGCCAGCAGCTTCGGAGGATGGGGGCTGGAGACCCAGTACTTC
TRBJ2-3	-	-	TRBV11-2	CASSNSLGMGTDTQYF	TGTGCCAGCAGCAACAGCCTTGGTATGGGCACAGATACGCAGTATTTT
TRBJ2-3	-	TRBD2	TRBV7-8	CASSANGLAASTDTQYF	TGTGCCAGCAGCGCGAATGGACTAGCGGCGAGCACAGATACGCAGTATTTT
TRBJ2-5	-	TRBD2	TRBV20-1	CSAMNGLAGGRETQYF	TGCAGTGCTATGAATGGACTAGCGGGGGGGCGAGAGACCCAGTACTTC
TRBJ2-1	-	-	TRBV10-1	CASSETATQGNEQFF	TGCGCCAGCAGTGAAACAGCCACGCAAGGGAATGAGCAGTTCTTC
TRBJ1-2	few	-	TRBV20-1	CSARDLGANYGYTF	TGCAGTGCTAGAGATCTGGGAGCTAACTATGGCTACACCTTC
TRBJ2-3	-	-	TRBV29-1	CSVAFDTQYF	TGCAGCGTTGCTTTTGATACGCAGTATTTT
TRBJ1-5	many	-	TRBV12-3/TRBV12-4	CASSSTGFQPQHF	TGTGCCAGCAGTTCAACAGGGTTTCAGCCCCAGCATTTT
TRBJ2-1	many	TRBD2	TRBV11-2	CASSRGLAGGPRYNEQFF	TGTGCCAGCAGCCGGGGACTAGCGGGAGGGCCTCGCTACAATGAGCAGTTCTTC
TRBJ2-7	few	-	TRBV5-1	CASSLELDYEQYF	TGCGCCAGCAGCTTGGAGTTGGACTACGAGCAGTACTTC
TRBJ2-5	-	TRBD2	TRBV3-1	CASSKFALAGNGETQYF	TGTGCCAGCAGCAAGTTCGCCCTAGCGGGAAACGGAGAGACCCAGTACTTC
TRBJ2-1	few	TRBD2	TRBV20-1	CSAPLAGLHNEQFF	TGCAGTGCGCCTCTAGCGGGGCTACACAATGAGCAGTTCTTC
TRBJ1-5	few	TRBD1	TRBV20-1	CSARVQGGNQPQHF	TGCAGTGCTAGAGTTCAGGGGGGAAATCAGCCCCAGCATTTT
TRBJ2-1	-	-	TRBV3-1	CASSPWGGSSYNEQFF	TGTGCCAGCAGCCCCTGGGGCGGATCCTCCTACAATGAGCAGTTCTTC
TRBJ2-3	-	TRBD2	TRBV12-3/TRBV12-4	CASSSTPGLAGVADTQYF	TGTGCCAGCAGTTCCACCCCGGGACTAGCGGGAGTAGCAGATACGCAGTATTTT
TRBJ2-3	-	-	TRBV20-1	CSASLAATDTQYF	TGCAGTGCAAGTCTGGCGGCCACAGATACGCAGTATTTT
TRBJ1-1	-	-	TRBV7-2	CASSFIRDVTEAFF	TGTGCCAGCAGCTTTATCCGGGACGTCACTGAAGCTTTCTTT
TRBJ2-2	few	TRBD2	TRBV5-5	CASSLYREGGELFF	TGTGCCAGCAGCTTGTATAGGGAGGGCGGGGAGCTGTTTTTT
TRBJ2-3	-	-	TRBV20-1	CSARRLGGSTDTQYF	TGCAGTGCTAGAAGACTAGGAGGAAGCACAGATACGCAGTATTTT
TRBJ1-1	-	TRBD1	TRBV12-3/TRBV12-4	CASSLGTGERRTFF	TGTGCCAGCAGTTTAGGGACAGGGGAAAGAAGAACTTTCTTT
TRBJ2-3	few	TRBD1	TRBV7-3	CASSRQGTNTDTQYF	TGTGCCAGCAGCCGACAGGGGACAAACACAGATACGCAGTATTTT
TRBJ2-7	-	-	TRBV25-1	CASSESGRRYEQYF	TGTGCCAGCAGTGAATCAGGGAGGCGCTACGAGCAGTACTTC
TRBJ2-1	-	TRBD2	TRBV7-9	CASSDRGLAGVNEQFF	TGTGCCAGCTCGGACCGGGGACTAGCGGGAGTGAATGAGCAGTTCTTC
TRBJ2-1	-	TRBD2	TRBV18	CASSPPDSGRAYDEQFF	TGTGCCAGCTCACCACCTGATAGCGGGAGGGCCTATGATGAGCAGTTCTTC
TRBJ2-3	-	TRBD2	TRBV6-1	CASSVAGGLTDTQYF	TGTGCCAGCAGCGTAGCGGGGGGCCTCACAGATACGCAGTATTTT
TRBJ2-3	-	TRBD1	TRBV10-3	CAIGPSGQGSDTQYF	TGTGCCATCGGTCCGTCGGGACAGGGATCAGATACGCAGTATTTT
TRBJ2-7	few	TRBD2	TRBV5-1	CASRREATYEQYF	TGCGCCAGCAGGCGGGAGGCCACCTACGAGCAGTACTTC
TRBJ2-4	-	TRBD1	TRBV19	CASNPQGTKNIQYF	TGTGCCAGTAACCCACAGGGGACCAAAAACATTCAGTACTTC
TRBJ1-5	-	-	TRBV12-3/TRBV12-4	CASSLAHGAGNQPQHF	TGTGCCAGCAGTTTAGCGCACGGGGCGGGCAATCAGCCCCAGCATTTT
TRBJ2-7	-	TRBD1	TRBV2	CASGRQGARAEQYF	TGTGCCAGCGGTCGACAGGGGGCGAGGGCCGAGCAGTACTTC
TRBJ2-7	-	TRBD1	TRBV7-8	CASSQPGQGWNEQYF	TGTGCCAGCAGTCAGCCGGGACAGGGTTGGAACGAGCAGTACTTC
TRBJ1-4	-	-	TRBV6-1	CASRPRGAEATNEKLFF	TGTGCCAGCAGGCCCCGGGGGGCGGAAGCAACTAATGAAAAACTGTTTTTT
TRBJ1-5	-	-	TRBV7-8	CASSPQVSNQPQHF	TGTGCCAGCAGCCCACAGGTTAGCAATCAGCCCCAGCATTTT
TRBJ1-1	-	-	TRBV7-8	CASGLNGVNTEAFF	TGTGCCAGCGGATTAAACGGAGTGAACACTGAAGCTTTCTTT
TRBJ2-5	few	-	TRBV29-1	CSVSYAFIGETQYF	TGCAGCGTCAGCTATGCCTTTATAGGAGAGACCCAGTACTTC
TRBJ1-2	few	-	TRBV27	CASSSRDNYGYTF	TGTGCCAGCAGTTCTCGAGATAACTATGGCTACACCTTC
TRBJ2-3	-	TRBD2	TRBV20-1	CSVGGGPYTQYF	TGCAGTGTTGGGGGAGGGCCTTATACGCAGTATTTT
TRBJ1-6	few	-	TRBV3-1	CASSQDAVLHF	TGTGCCAGCAGCCAAGATGCGGTCCTCCACTTT
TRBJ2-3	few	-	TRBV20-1	CSARRLGLTHTDTQYF	TGCAGTGCTAGACGGCTCGGCCTCACCCACACAGATACGCAGTATTTT
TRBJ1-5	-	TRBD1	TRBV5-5	CASSLRDRGDQPQHF	TGTGCCAGCAGCTTGCGGGACAGGGGGGATCAGCCCCAGCATTTT
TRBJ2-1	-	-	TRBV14	CASSKGVYNEQFF	TGTGCCAGCAGCAAAGGGGTCTACAATGAGCAGTTCTTC
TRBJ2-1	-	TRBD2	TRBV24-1	CATSDLWREGYNEQFF	TGTGCCACCAGTGATTTATGGCGGGAGGGCTACAATGAGCAGTTCTTC
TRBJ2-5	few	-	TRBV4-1	CASSWGVGETQYF	TGCGCCAGCAGTTGGGGCGTAGGGGAGACCCAGTACTTC
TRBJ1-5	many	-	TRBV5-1	CASSSGSDQPQHF	TGCGCCAGCAGCTCCGGGAGCGATCAGCCCCAGCATTTT